This is a list of T cell receptor beta chains from one sample in a study of identical twins. Via MiXCR, TCRdb re-called the 5' RACE reads, giving one row per CDR3 protein. The data hold fewer than 550,000 distinct CDR3 sequences, with 14% observed a single time. These same data were also listed under a study on yellow fever vaccine responses in identical twins.

The specimen was CD4+ T cells sorted from blood. The receptors here all came from a woman younger than 35 in good health. Both conserved end residues are part of each CDR3. The D gene is left open where the match is weak. Clone size is not always given. Where it is, it says once, few, many or a class for expanded clones.

d_call: -; v_call: TRBV6-1; j_call: TRBJ2-3; clone_size: -; cdr3_aa: CASTPSGYGATQYF; cdr3_nt: TGTGCCAGCACCCCGAGCGGGTACGGGGCTACGCAGTATTTT
d_call: -; v_call: TRBV7-2; j_call: TRBJ2-7; clone_size: few; cdr3_aa: CASSLVDGTIEYEQYF; cdr3_nt: TGTGCCAGCAGCTTAGTTGACGGGACAATAGAATACGAGCAGTACTTC
d_call: TRBD1; v_call: TRBV2; j_call: TRBJ2-1; clone_size: -; cdr3_aa: CASSDNRGLNEQFF; cdr3_nt: TGTGCCAGCAGTGATAACAGGGGCCTCAATGAGCAGTTCTTC
d_call: TRBD2; v_call: TRBV4-2; j_call: TRBJ2-1; clone_size: few; cdr3_aa: CASSLRGTGLAEDNEQFF; cdr3_nt: TGTGCCAGCAGCCTTAGAGGAACGGGACTAGCGGAAGACAATGAGCAGTTCTTC
d_call: -; v_call: TRBV10-1; j_call: TRBJ2-3; clone_size: few; cdr3_aa: CASSEGYTDTQYF; cdr3_nt: TGCGCCAGCAGTGAAGGCTACACAGATACGCAGTATTTT
d_call: TRBD1; v_call: TRBV10-3; j_call: TRBJ2-3; clone_size: -; cdr3_aa: CAISPGQGPSYTQYF; cdr3_nt: TGTGCCATCAGTCCGGGACAGGGGCCATCGTATACGCAGTATTTT
d_call: TRBD1; v_call: TRBV27; j_call: TRBJ2-3; clone_size: many; cdr3_aa: CASSFTGGADTQYF; cdr3_nt: TGTGCCAGCAGTTTCACAGGGGGCGCGGATACGCAGTATTTT
d_call: TRBD2; v_call: TRBV5-1; j_call: TRBJ2-1; clone_size: few; cdr3_aa: CASRTSTGNEQFF; cdr3_nt: TGCGCCAGCAGGACTAGCACGGGCAATGAGCAGTTCTTC
d_call: -; v_call: TRBV12-3/TRBV12-4; j_call: TRBJ1-6; clone_size: -; cdr3_aa: CASELGRGDSPLHF; cdr3_nt: TGTGCCAGCGAATTAGGTCGGGGGGATTCACCCCTCCACTTT
d_call: -; v_call: TRBV4-2; j_call: TRBJ2-3; clone_size: many; cdr3_aa: CASSQGWRIGTDTQYF; cdr3_nt: TGTGCCAGCAGCCAAGGGTGGAGAATAGGCACAGATACGCAGTATTTT
d_call: TRBD1; v_call: TRBV12-5; j_call: TRBJ2-2; clone_size: few; cdr3_aa: CASGLVLDRTLNTGELFF; cdr3_nt: TGTGCTAGTGGTTTGGTACTGGACAGGACCTTGAACACCGGGGAGCTGTTTTTT
d_call: TRBD1; v_call: TRBV10-3; j_call: TRBJ2-1; clone_size: many; cdr3_aa: CAISGQGHYNEQFF; cdr3_nt: TGTGCCATCAGTGGACAGGGCCACTACAATGAGCAGTTCTTC
d_call: TRBD2; v_call: TRBV6-1; j_call: TRBJ2-2; clone_size: few; cdr3_aa: CASARGLAGAANTGELFF; cdr3_nt: TGTGCCAGCGCGCGGGGACTAGCGGGGGCAGCGAACACCGGGGAGCTGTTTTTT
d_call: -; v_call: TRBV6-2/TRBV6-3; j_call: TRBJ2-4; clone_size: -; cdr3_aa: CASSYSGRANIQYF; cdr3_nt: TGTGCCAGCAGTTACTCTGGCAGGGCGAACATTCAGTACTTC
d_call: -; v_call: TRBV30; j_call: TRBJ2-7; clone_size: -; cdr3_aa: CAWGDGSYEQYF; cdr3_nt: TGTGCCTGGGGTGACGGCTCCTACGAGCAGTACTTC
d_call: TRBD1; v_call: TRBV19; j_call: TRBJ2-3; clone_size: few; cdr3_aa: CASSEDRSSDTQYF; cdr3_nt: TGTGCCAGTAGTGAGGACAGGTCTTCAGATACGCAGTATTTT
d_call: -; v_call: TRBV20-1; j_call: TRBJ2-7; clone_size: -; cdr3_aa: CSAEDMASYEQYF; cdr3_nt: TGCAGTGCAGAAGACATGGCATCCTACGAGCAGTACTTC
d_call: -; v_call: TRBV7-6; j_call: TRBJ2-7; clone_size: -; cdr3_aa: CASSPRPIAYEQYF; cdr3_nt: TGTGCCAGCAGCCCGCGACCGATTGCCTACGAGCAGTACTTC
d_call: TRBD1; v_call: TRBV29-1; j_call: TRBJ2-5; clone_size: many; cdr3_aa: CSVPATGYSEETQYF; cdr3_nt: TGCAGCGTTCCAGCGACAGGGTATTCAGAAGAGACCCAGTACTTC
d_call: -; v_call: TRBV9; j_call: TRBJ2-7; clone_size: -; cdr3_aa: CASSVVIGGQGSYEQYF; cdr3_nt: TGTGCCAGCAGCGTAGTAATTGGGGGGCAGGGGAGCTACGAGCAGTACTTC
d_call: -; v_call: TRBV24-1; j_call: TRBJ2-1; clone_size: -; cdr3_aa: CATGTQPYNEQFF; cdr3_nt: TGTGCCACCGGGACTCAGCCCTACAATGAGCAGTTCTTC
d_call: TRBD1; v_call: TRBV11-2; j_call: TRBJ2-7; clone_size: -; cdr3_aa: CASTPGQGNEQYF; cdr3_nt: TGTGCCAGCACCCCGGGACAGGGGAACGAGCAGTACTTC
d_call: TRBD1; v_call: TRBV5-1; j_call: TRBJ2-3; clone_size: few; cdr3_aa: CASSLEGGPSNRIDTQYF; cdr3_nt: TGCGCCAGCAGCTTGGAAGGGGGCCCTTCGAATCGGATAGATACGCAGTATTTT
d_call: -; v_call: TRBV7-2; j_call: TRBJ2-2; clone_size: many; cdr3_aa: CASSYKVPGELFF; cdr3_nt: TGTGCCAGCAGTTACAAGGTCCCCGGGGAGCTGTTTTTT
d_call: -; v_call: TRBV5-6; j_call: TRBJ2-7; clone_size: -; cdr3_aa: CASSSIARSSYEQYF; cdr3_nt: TGTGCCAGCAGTTCTATAGCGAGGAGCTCCTACGAGCAGTACTTC
d_call: -; v_call: TRBV20-1; j_call: TRBJ2-6; clone_size: few; cdr3_aa: CSANDGNSGANVLTF; cdr3_nt: TGCAGTGCTAACGACGGCAACTCTGGGGCCAACGTCCTGACTTTC
d_call: -; v_call: TRBV27; j_call: TRBJ1-2; clone_size: -; cdr3_aa: CASSPAGGLNYGYTF; cdr3_nt: TGTGCCAGCAGTCCCGCAGGAGGGTTAAACTATGGTTACACCTTC
d_call: -; v_call: TRBV14; j_call: TRBJ2-5; clone_size: -; cdr3_aa: CASSHGGRTQETQYF; cdr3_nt: TGTGCCAGCAGCCATGGGGGTCGCACCCAAGAGACCCAGTACTTC
d_call: -; v_call: TRBV5-1; j_call: TRBJ2-3; clone_size: -; cdr3_aa: CASSPGLLDDTDTQYF; cdr3_nt: TGCGCCAGCAGCCCGGGACTCCTGGACGACACAGATACGCAGTATTTT
d_call: -; v_call: TRBV4-3; j_call: TRBJ2-1; clone_size: few; cdr3_aa: CASSQEGTPAGEQFF; cdr3_nt: TGCGCCAGCAGCCAAGAGGGAACCCCCGCGGGCGAGCAGTTCTTC
d_call: -; v_call: TRBV10-3; j_call: TRBJ2-2; clone_size: many; cdr3_aa: CAISEGTGELFF; cdr3_nt: TGTGCCATCAGTGAGGGCACCGGGGAGCTGTTTTTT
d_call: -; v_call: TRBV7-2; j_call: TRBJ2-5; clone_size: few; cdr3_aa: CASSPFFGSEEETQYF; cdr3_nt: TGTGCCAGCAGCCCGTTCTTTGGTAGCGAGGAGGAGACCCAGTACTTC
d_call: TRBD1; v_call: TRBV11-2; j_call: TRBJ2-5; clone_size: few; cdr3_aa: CASSLRGQDQETQYF; cdr3_nt: TGTGCCAGCAGCCTAAGGGGACAGGATCAAGAGACCCAGTACTTC
d_call: -; v_call: TRBV29-1; j_call: TRBJ2-1; clone_size: many; cdr3_aa: CSVGNRAGGDEQFF; cdr3_nt: TGCAGCGTTGGGAATAGGGCAGGGGGGGATGAGCAGTTCTTC
d_call: TRBD1; v_call: TRBV28; j_call: TRBJ2-1; clone_size: -; cdr3_aa: CASSPPGTVWNEQFF; cdr3_nt: TGTGCCAGCAGCCCCCCCGGGACAGTCTGGAATGAGCAGTTCTTC
d_call: TRBD1; v_call: TRBV5-5; j_call: TRBJ2-5; clone_size: -; cdr3_aa: CASSFTGTAQETQYF; cdr3_nt: TGTGCCAGCAGCTTTACCGGGACAGCACAAGAGACCCAGTACTTC
d_call: -; v_call: TRBV5-1; j_call: TRBJ2-2; clone_size: -; cdr3_aa: CASSTAEGPTGELFF; cdr3_nt: TGCGCCAGCAGCACCGCGGAGGGACCCACCGGGGAGCTGTTTTTT
d_call: -; v_call: TRBV5-1; j_call: TRBJ2-1; clone_size: many; cdr3_aa: CASSLGGAQNEQFF; cdr3_nt: TGCGCCAGCAGCTTGGGGGGGGCGCAAAATGAGCAGTTCTTC
d_call: -; v_call: TRBV12-3/TRBV12-4; j_call: TRBJ2-3; clone_size: -; cdr3_aa: CASRPLDSPLSTDTQYF; cdr3_nt: TGTGCCAGCAGACCCTTGGACTCACCCCTTAGCACAGATACGCAGTATTTT
d_call: TRBD1; v_call: TRBV7-8; j_call: TRBJ2-3; clone_size: -; cdr3_aa: CASSLIGGGDTQYF; cdr3_nt: TGTGCCAGCAGCTTAATAGGGGGCGGGGATACGCAGTATTTT
d_call: TRBD2; v_call: TRBV20-1; j_call: TRBJ2-5; clone_size: -; cdr3_aa: CSARGLAGVGETQYF; cdr3_nt: TGCAGTGCTAGAGGGCTAGCGGGAGTGGGGGAGACCCAGTACTTC
d_call: -; v_call: TRBV7-2; j_call: TRBJ2-3; clone_size: -; cdr3_aa: CASSLRGRASTDTQYF; cdr3_nt: TGTGCCAGCAGCTTACGGGGGCGGGCTAGCACAGATACGCAGTATTTT
d_call: TRBD1; v_call: TRBV13; j_call: TRBJ2-7; clone_size: -; cdr3_aa: CASRRTGAEGEQYF; cdr3_nt: TGTGCCAGCAGACGGACAGGGGCGGAGGGGGAGCAGTACTTC
d_call: -; v_call: TRBV20-1; j_call: TRBJ2-3; clone_size: -; cdr3_aa: CSARRGVLTDTQYF; cdr3_nt: TGCAGTGCTAGACGTGGAGTACTCACAGATACGCAGTATTTT
d_call: -; v_call: TRBV9; j_call: TRBJ2-5; clone_size: -; cdr3_aa: CASSVDTKRAQYF; cdr3_nt: TGTGCCAGCAGCGTAGATACCAAGAGGGCCCAGTACTTC
d_call: -; v_call: TRBV3-1; j_call: TRBJ2-3; clone_size: -; cdr3_aa: CASSQESQPGYF; cdr3_nt: TGTGCCAGCAGCCAAGAAAGTCAGCCAGGATATTTT
d_call: -; v_call: TRBV29-1; j_call: TRBJ1-4; clone_size: few; cdr3_aa: CSVVGYNEKLFF; cdr3_nt: TGCAGCGTTGTTGGGTATAATGAAAAACTGTTTTTT
d_call: -; v_call: TRBV6-5; j_call: TRBJ2-2; clone_size: few; cdr3_aa: CASSYSGVSSTGELFF; cdr3_nt: TGTGCCAGCAGTTACTCGGGGGTATCGAGCACCGGGGAGCTGTTTTTT
d_call: -; v_call: TRBV11-3; j_call: TRBJ2-7; clone_size: few; cdr3_aa: CASSLEGNPYEQYF; cdr3_nt: TGTGCCAGCAGCCTTGAGGGGAACCCCTACGAGCAGTACTTC
d_call: -; v_call: TRBV20-1; j_call: TRBJ2-1; clone_size: few; cdr3_aa: CSPGQVNEQFF; cdr3_nt: TGCAGTCCTGGCCAGGTGAATGAGCAGTTCTTC
d_call: -; v_call: TRBV7-8; j_call: TRBJ2-3; clone_size: -; cdr3_aa: CASSLPGAFQWYF; cdr3_nt: TGTGCCAGCAGCTTGCCGGGGGCCTTTCAGTGGTATTTT
d_call: -; v_call: TRBV6-5; j_call: TRBJ2-7; clone_size: few; cdr3_aa: CASSYGAALDYEQYF; cdr3_nt: TGTGCCAGCAGTTACGGGGCAGCTTTAGACTACGAGCAGTACTTC
d_call: TRBD1; v_call: TRBV19; j_call: TRBJ2-1; clone_size: -; cdr3_aa: CASSADRGHVQFF; cdr3_nt: TGTGCCAGTAGTGCAGACAGGGGGCACGTGCAGTTCTTC
d_call: TRBD2; v_call: TRBV15; j_call: TRBJ2-3; clone_size: few; cdr3_aa: CATSRATSGTSTDTQYF; cdr3_nt: TGTGCCACCAGCAGAGCCACTAGCGGAACAAGCACAGATACGCAGTATTTT
d_call: -; v_call: TRBV6-2/TRBV6-3; j_call: TRBJ2-7; clone_size: -; cdr3_aa: CASSYSVPRGYEQYF; cdr3_nt: TGTGCCAGCAGTTACTCGGTTCCCCGGGGCTACGAGCAGTACTTC
d_call: TRBD1; v_call: TRBV11-2; j_call: TRBJ1-6; clone_size: -; cdr3_aa: CASSLAGDRGTSPLHF; cdr3_nt: TGTGCCAGCAGCTTAGCGGGGGACAGGGGTACTTCACCCCTCCACTTT
d_call: TRBD1; v_call: TRBV29-1; j_call: TRBJ2-7; clone_size: many; cdr3_aa: CSAGGQGAYEQYF; cdr3_nt: TGCAGCGCTGGGGGACAGGGGGCCTACGAGCAGTACTTC
d_call: TRBD2; v_call: TRBV6-2/TRBV6-3; j_call: TRBJ2-3; clone_size: -; cdr3_aa: CASSYLKRGTSTDTQYF; cdr3_nt: TGTGCCAGCAGTTACTTGAAGCGGGGGACTAGCACAGATACGCAGTATTTT
d_call: -; v_call: TRBV4-2; j_call: TRBJ2-2; clone_size: -; cdr3_aa: CASSQVAGTNTGELFF; cdr3_nt: TGTGCCAGCAGCCAAGTGGCCGGGACGAACACCGGGGAGCTGTTTTTT
d_call: -; v_call: TRBV5-1; j_call: TRBJ2-7; clone_size: many; cdr3_aa: CASSRQINEQYF; cdr3_nt: TGCGCCAGCAGCCGACAGATTAACGAGCAGTACTTC